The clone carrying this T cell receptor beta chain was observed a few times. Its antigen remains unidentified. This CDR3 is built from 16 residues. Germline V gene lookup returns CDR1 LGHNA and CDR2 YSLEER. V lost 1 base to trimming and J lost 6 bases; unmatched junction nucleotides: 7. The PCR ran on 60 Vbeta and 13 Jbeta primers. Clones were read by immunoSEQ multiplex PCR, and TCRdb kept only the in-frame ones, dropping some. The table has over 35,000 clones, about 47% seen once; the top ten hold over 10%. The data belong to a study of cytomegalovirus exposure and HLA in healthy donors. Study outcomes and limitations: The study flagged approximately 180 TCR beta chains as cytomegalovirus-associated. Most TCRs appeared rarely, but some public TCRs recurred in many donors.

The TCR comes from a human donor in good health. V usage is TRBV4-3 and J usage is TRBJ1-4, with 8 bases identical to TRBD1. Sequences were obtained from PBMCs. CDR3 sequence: CASSQAGRQGYEKLFF. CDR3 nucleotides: TGCGCCAGCAGCCAAGCTGGTAGACAGGGGTATGAAAAACTGTTTTTT.